These 13 T cell receptor beta chains came from one sample sequenced in a study of synovial regulatory T cells in juvenile arthritis. General observations from the study: Blood Treg cells that were inflammation-associated showed lower TCR diversity than other blood Treg cells.

Their recognized antigens are unknown. Some clones are missing from TCRdb's copy, which holds only in-frame ones; the method was immunoSEQ multiplex PCR. Recorded here are about 9,900 clones; the top ten clones represent about 1.5%. Sample: Treg cells from blood. The sample's subset: HLA-DR+ inflammation-associated blood Treg cells. These receptors all stem from a donor under 30 with juvenile idiopathic arthritis.

V and J are TRBV5-1 and TRBJ1-1. The CDR3 consists of 15 residues. No DNA has been recorded. The V gene's germline CDR1 is SGHRS and CDR2 YFSETQ. CDR3 in amino acids: CASSLVGMGNTEAFF.

The V call is TRBV6-5, the J call TRBJ2-1. The CDR3 runs to 13 residues. No nucleotide data were recorded. The V gene's germline CDR1 is MNHEY and CDR2 SVGAGI. The CDR3 loop reads CASSFPDLSEQFF.

The chain combines TRBV7-6 with TRBJ2-5. Germline loops: CDR1 SGHVS, CDR2 FNYEAQ. This CDR3 is built from 13 residues. There is no recorded DNA. The CDR3 spells CASSLGPQETQYF.

The chain recombines TRBV2 with TRBJ2-5. The CDR3 consists of 14 residues. The nucleotide record is missing. CDR1 and CDR2 from the germline V gene are SNHLY and FYNNEI. CDR3 in amino acids: CASSEAQLQETQYF.

V and J are TRBV5-6 and TRBJ1-2; the TCRdb D gene call, TRBD1, has no DNA to confirm it. Germline CDR1 is SGHDT and CDR2 is YYEEEE. The CDR3 sequence is 13 residues long. No DNA is recorded. CDR3 sequence reads: CASSSGQNYGYTF.

The V call is TRBV27, the J call TRBJ2-1; TCRdb proposes TRBD2, but this gene call is untestable without DNA. The CDR3 runs to 16 residues. The DNA is unrecorded. CDR1 and CDR2 (germline): MNHEY, SMNVEV (reference sequence). CDR3 region: CASSLSGLVRYNEQFF.

CDR3 sequence reads: CASRAGLGTDTQYF. The J gene is TRBJ2-3, the V gene TRBV5-1; the TCRdb call, TRBD2, lacks DNA for checking. Looked up from germline, CDR1 is SGHRS and CDR2 is YFSETQ. The CDR3 has 14 amino acids. No DNA is listed.

The rearrangement joins TRBV2 to TRBJ1-2. The CDR3 runs 11 residues. DNA for this receptor is not on file. CDR1 is SNHLY and CDR2 is FYNNEI in the germline V gene. The CDR3 protein is CASRENYGYTF.

The chain recombines TRBV2 with TRBJ1-3. CDR3 length: 16 amino acids. No coding sequence is recorded. Looked up from germline, CDR1 is SNHLY and CDR2 is FYNNEI. The CDR3 is CASSESRGAPGNTIYF.

The chain uses TRBV30 and TRBJ1-3; TCRdb's D call of TRBD1 is untestable without DNA. The germline CDR1 and CDR2 sequences are GTSNPN and SVGIG (reference sequence). This CDR3 has 17 amino acids. Only the protein is on record. The CDR3 spells CAWSVGVGGRTGNTIYF.

This sequence joins TRBV6-5 and TRBJ1-2. Germline assignment: CDR1 MNHEY and CDR2 SVGAGI. This CDR3 has 12 residues. Only the protein is available. The CDR3 reads CASSTKTYGYTF.

The chain joins TRBV7-9 to TRBJ2-7; TCRdb selects TRBD1, and the lack of DNA leaves this call unchecked. This CDR3 has 15 residues. DNA was not recorded. The germline CDR1 and CDR2 sequences are SEHNR and FQNEAQ (reference sequence). CDR3 in amino acids: CASSMIQGSSYEQYF.

This clone is called medium-sized (0.01 to 0.1%) based on its frequency. The V and J genes are TRBV6-4 and TRBJ2-1; without DNA, the TCRdb call of TRBD2 cannot be checked. The length of the CDR3 is 15 residues. No nucleotide data were recorded. CDR1 MRHNA and CDR2 SNTAGT come from the germline V gene. CDR3 region: CASSDSTSGSNEQFF.